Included here is one TCR beta chain sequence, with context. What it binds is unknown. The primer mix had 60 Vbeta and 13 Jbeta primers. Profiled with immunoSEQ multiplex PCR; TCRdb holds only in-frame clones, not every one. Of approximately 220,000 clones in the sample, roughly 82% were seen once. This specimen comes from a study of cytomegalovirus exposure and HLA in healthy donors. The germline V gene encodes CDR1 MDHEN and CDR2 SYDVKM. The CDR3 consists of 13 residues. V was clipped by 3 bases and J by 3 bases, with 9 bases between them. General study points: Roughly uniform depth of sequencing across donors was assumed in presence/absence analyses. Productive rates of about 87% or about 30% were seen for most TCR beta V segments in an earlier analysis. Association with HLA alleles at 0.05 false discovery rate was found for 16,951 TCR beta sequences in a later analysis.

Sequencing used PBMCs. The chain recombines TRBV28 with TRBJ2-7; D is possibly TRBD1 (5 bases). The TCR sequence derives from a man between 35 and 55 years old in good health and CMV-seropositive. The CDR3 DNA reads TGTGCCAGCAGTTTTAACCAGGGCTACGAGCAGTACGTC. Translation gives CASSFNQGYEQYV.